One and the same sample provided the 29 T cell receptor beta chains below, sequenced in a study of blood T cells in healthy people across ages. The authors ran a second PCR of roughly 6 to 12 cycles using a sample-barcoded 5' primer and a J-beta primer mix. TCRdb reprocessed the 5' RACE reads via MiXCR and lists one record per CDR3 protein. The sample holds approximately 780,000 distinct CDR3 sequences, 20% to 30% seen once. The sample was also reused in another study, on T cells of mothers and their children.

The sequencing sample was made of blood. The source of these receptors is a boy aged 5-17 years in good health.

A few counts support this clonotype. The V call is TRBV7-9, the J call TRBJ1-1; maybe TRBD1 (5 bases). This CDR3 contains 13 residues. Trimming pared 5 bases from V and 1 base from J, leaving 8 bases between. Germline V gene sequence: CDR1 SEHNR, CDR2 FQNEAQ (reference sequence). The CDR3 DNA reads TGTGCCAGCAGCCGGGACGGGAACACTGAAGCTTTCTTT. Translating gives CASSRDGNTEAFF.

This clonotype was counted at least ten times. One end of the junction does not line up with germline, which may come from a read error. The chain recombines TRBV12-3 or TRBV12-4 with TRBJ2-2; TRBD2 matches at 9 bases. CDR3 length: 15 amino acids. This CDR3 is CASSLAGANTGELFF. The CDR3 region has the DNA TGTGCCAGCAGCTTAGCGGGGGCGAACACCGGGGAGCTGTTTTTT.

This clonotype was seen once. The chain uses TRBV20-1 and TRBJ1-2; tentatively, D is TRBD1 (6 bases). Germline-derived CDR1 and CDR2 are DFQATT and SNEGSKA (reference sequence). The CDR3 spans 14 residues. Trimming took off 0 bases at V and 4 bases at J, with 12 bases between the two ends. The CDR3 sequence is CSARDTRGRYGYTF. CDR3 bases: TGCAGTGCTAGAGATACCAGGGGCCGCTATGGCTACACCTTC.

This chain uses TRBV20-1 with TRBJ2-7; TRBD1 or TRBD2 may be the D gene (5 bases each). Germline V gene data show CDR1 as DFQATT and CDR2 as SNEGSKA (reference sequence). V gave up 5 bases and J gave up 0 bases, with 11 bases separating them. This CDR3 is 13 amino acids long. CDR3 coding DNA: TGCAGTGCTCGAGGGGCCAGCTCCTACGAGCAGTACTTC. This codes for CSARGASSYEQYF.

This clonotype was detected only a few times. The rearrangement uses TRBV11-1 and TRBJ2-3; no clear D gene. The CDR3 is 15 residues long. Per germline, CDR1 SGHAT and CDR2 FQDESV (reference sequence). V shed 3 bases and J shed 4 bases, with 14 bases lying between them. CDR3 loop: CASSFRTTNADTQYF. CDR3 nucleotides: TGTGCCAGCAGCTTCCGGACGACCAACGCAGATACGCAGTATTTT. Full variable domain (missing parts from reference TRBV11-1 and TRBJ2-3): EAEVAQSPRYKITEKSQAVAFWCDPISGHATLYWYRQILGQGPELLVQFQDESVVDDSQLPKDRFSAERLKGVDSTLKIQPAELGDSAMYLCASSFRTTNADTQYFGPGTRLTVL.

This chain joins TRBV20-1 and TRBJ2-1, with D uncertain. Germline V gives CDR1 DFQATT, CDR2 SNEGSKA (reference sequence). The V and J ends lost 6 bases and 6 bases respectively, with 12 bases between them. The CDR3 runs 12 residues. The CDR3 DNA follows: TGCAGTGCGTCGGACCCCCTCAATGAGCAGTTCTTC. It codes for CSASDPLNEQFF.

This clonotype has only a few counts. The V gene is TRBV20-1, the J gene TRBJ2-3; D gene uncertain. This CDR3 has 13 amino acids. Looked up from germline, CDR1 is DFQATT and CDR2 is SNEGSKA (reference sequence). V lost 0 bases and J 9 bases, leaving 13 bases between the germline ends. CDR3 in DNA: TGCAGTGCTAGAGATCAGCCAAAGGCAACGCAGTATTTT. Residues: CSARDQPKATQYF.

The rearrangement uses TRBV2 and TRBJ2-3; 10 nucleotides match TRBD2. The V gene end was trimmed by 5 bases and the J gene end by 4 bases; junction bases not matched to a gene: 12. The CDR3 totals 17 residues. Per germline, CDR1 SNHLY and CDR2 FYNNEI. The CDR3 DNA reads as TGTGCCAGCAGTCCTCCGGGACTAGCGTCCCGGGCAGATACGCAGTATTTT. Its translation: CASSPPGLASRADTQYF.

This clonotype occurred a few times. The chain has TRBV7-9 and TRBJ1-4; D gene ambiguous. The CDR3 runs 15 residues. Per the germline V gene, CDR1 is SEHNR and CDR2 is FQNEAQ (reference sequence). The V and J ends lost 1 base and 3 bases respectively, with 9 bases between them. The CDR3 coding sequence is TGTGCCAGCAGCTTAGAGAGGGCGTCTAATGAAAAACTGTTTTTT. Its protein product is CASSLERASNEKLFF.

This chain uses TRBV7-9 with TRBJ2-7, with 7 bases that match TRBD2. This CDR3 region has 16 residues. The J segment lost 0 bases and the V segment lost 4 bases, leaving 9 bases of the junction unmatched. CDR1 is SEHNR and CDR2 is FQNEAQ in the germline V gene (reference sequence). The CDR3 coding sequence is TGTGCCAGCAGCTCGGGGGGAGGGTCAGACTCCTACGAGCAGTACTTC. Protein sequence: CASSSGGGSDSYEQYF.

A few counts support this clonotype. The chain carries TRBV7-9 and TRBJ2-2; 8 bases match TRBD1. This CDR3 is built from 13 residues. The V gene end was trimmed by 5 bases and the J gene end by 7 bases; junction bases not matched to a gene: 3. The germline CDR1 and CDR2 sequences are SEHNR and FQNEAQ (reference sequence). The CDR3 DNA sequence: TGTGCCAGCAGCGGACAGGGACGCGGGGAGCTGTTTTTT. This gives the protein CASSGQGRGELFF. Full variable domain (rest looked up from reference TRBV7-9 and TRBJ2-2): DTGVSQNPRHKITKRGQNVTFRCDPISEHNRLYWYRQTLGQGPEFLTYFQNEAQLEKSRLLSDRFSAERPKGSFSTLEIQRTEQGDSAMYLCASSGQGRGELFFGEGSRLTVL.

The V call is TRBV5-1, the J call TRBJ2-7; TRBD2 might be the D (7 bases). Per germline, CDR1 SGHRS and CDR2 YFSETQ. V lost 4 bases and J 2 bases, leaving 10 bases between the germline ends. CDR3 length: 13 residues. The CDR3 coding sequence is TGCGCCAGCAGCAGGGGGACTACCTACGAGCAGTACTTC. Its protein product is CASSRGTTYEQYF.

The chain recombines TRBV29-1 with TRBJ2-1, with D perhaps being TRBD1 or TRBD2 (5 bases each). The CDR3 is made up of 15 amino acids. Germline assignment: CDR1 SQVTM and CDR2 ANQGSEA. Trimming left V 3 bases short and J 0 bases short, with 12 bases between. The CDR3 region is CSVDTGTRSYNEQFF. In DNA form, the CDR3 reads TGCAGCGTTGACACCGGGACCCGCTCCTACAATGAGCAGTTCTTC.

About this clonotype: A junction boundary mismatches the germline segment, possibly from a read error. The chain carries TRBV7-3 and TRBJ2-1; TRBD2 matches at 7 bases. The CDR3 has 15 residues. CDR1 and CDR2 from the germline V gene are SGHTA and FQGTGA. CDR3: CASSLTGGLYNEQFF. The CDR3 nucleotides are TGTGCCAGCAGTTTAACGGGGGGACTCTACAATGAGCAGTTCTTC.

This clonotype was observed a few times. This sequence joins TRBV20-1 and TRBJ2-3; TRBD2 agrees at 11 bases. From germline, CDR1 is DFQATT and CDR2 SNEGSKA (reference sequence). The CDR3 is made up of 14 amino acids. V lost 6 bases and J lost 5; bases outside the gene matches: 7. The CDR3 DNA sequence: TGCAGTGCGGGTAGCGGGGGGGCCGGAGATACGCAGTATTTT. Translating it yields CSAGSGGAGDTQYF.

J is TRBJ1-4 and V is TRBV12-3 or TRBV12-4, with D unclear. Trimming removed 5 bases at V and 10 bases at J, with 14 bases between. CDR3 length: 13 residues. The CDR3 reads CASSREGGRKLFF. The CDR3 nucleotides are TGTGCCAGCAGTCGGGAGGGCGGACGAAAACTGTTTTTT.

The chain has TRBV7-3 and TRBJ2-5, with D perhaps given as TRBD1 or TRBD2 (5 bases each). The J call may be in error: the DNA end matches TRBJ2-1 better. Germline CDR1 and CDR2: SGHTA and FQGTGA. This CDR3 is 11 amino acids long. CDR3: CASSFGTEQFF. The CDR3 region has the DNA TGTGCCAGCAGCTTCGGGACCGAGCAGTTCTTC.

The chain carries TRBV20-1 and TRBJ1-1; 7 bases map to TRBD1. The CDR3 loop spans 14 amino acids. CDR1 is DFQATT and CDR2 is SNEGSKA in the germline V gene (reference sequence). With V trimmed by 0 bases and J by 4 bases, 5 bases remained unmatched. The CDR3 sequence: CSARESGGVTEAFF. CDR3 DNA sequence: TGCAGTGCTAGAGAGTCAGGGGGTGTCACTGAAGCTTTCTTT.

The chain combines TRBV10-3 with TRBJ1-1, with 7 bases fitting TRBD1. Trimming removed 7 bases from V and 2 bases from J; junction bases left unmatched: 4. The CDR3 contains 13 residues. Germline CDR1 is ENHRY and CDR2 is SYGVKD. CDR3 sequence reads: CAITWDSNTEAFF. CDR3 sequence (DNA): TGTGCCATCACCTGGGACAGTAACACTGAAGCTTTCTTT.

This chain uses TRBV12-3 or TRBV12-4 with TRBJ2-7; D not resolved. V was trimmed by 1 base and J by 3 bases, leaving 7 bases between them. The CDR3 has 13 amino acids. The CDR3 protein is CASSLGNDYEQYF. The CDR3 DNA reads as TGTGCCAGCAGTTTAGGCAACGACTACGAGCAGTACTTC.

The V gene is TRBV7-3, the J gene TRBJ2-7; tentative D call: TRBD2 (7 bases). V lost 4 bases, J lost 5 bases, and 21 bases lay in between. Germline V gene sequence: CDR1 SGHTA, CDR2 FQGTGA. The CDR3 is made up of 16 amino acids. CDR3 region: CASSSLPAGAEDEQYF. In DNA form, the CDR3 reads TGTGCCAGCAGCTCGCTTCCCGCGGGGGCAGAGGACGAGCAGTACTTC.

This clonotype appeared a few times. The J gene is TRBJ2-1, the V gene TRBV6-5, with a tentative D call TRBD1 (6 bases). CDR3 length equals 15 residues. Deletions cut 6 bases from V and 8 bases from J, with 20 bases between. From germline, CDR1 is MNHEY and CDR2 SVGAGI. The CDR3 DNA follows: TGTGCCAGCAGCCCTCAGGGGTTGGGCATCGATGAGCAGTTCTTC. This codes for CASSPQGLGIDEQFF.

The chain has TRBV7-9 and TRBJ1-4, with 10 bases matching TRBD1. Germline loops: CDR1 SEHNR, CDR2 FQNEAQ (reference sequence). This CDR3 has 13 amino acids. The V gene end was trimmed by 5 bases and the J gene end by 13 bases; junction bases not matched to a gene: 7. CDR3 bases: TGTGCCAGCAGCCGGGGACAGGGGTTAGGACTGTTTTTT. It yields the protein CASSRGQGLGLFF. Complete variable domain (other parts from reference TRBV7-9 and TRBJ1-4): DTGVSQNPRHKITKRGQNVTFRCDPISEHNRLYWYRQTLGQGPEFLTYFQNEAQLEKSRLLSDRFSAERPKGSFSTLEIQRTEQGDSAMYLCASSRGQGLGLFFGSGTQLSVL.

The V and J genes are TRBV24-1 and TRBJ2-2; D not certain. V was clipped by 2 bases and J by 1 base, with 4 bases between them. This CDR3 is built from 14 residues. Germline loops: CDR1 KGHDR, CDR2 SFDVKD. The CDR3 is CATSDSGNTGELFF. CDR3 nucleotides: TGTGCCACCAGTGATTCGGGGAACACCGGGGAGCTGTTTTTT.

J is TRBJ2-5 and V is TRBV12-3 or TRBV12-4; 9 nucleotides line up with TRBD2. With 6 bases clipped from V and 5 bases from J, the junction kept 4 bases outside the gene matches. This CDR3 spans 13 amino acids. In DNA form, the CDR3 reads TGTGCCAGCAGGCTAGCGGGGTCGGAGACCCAGTACTTC. As protein: CASRLAGSETQYF.

Comments on this clonotype: This sequence may be a read error, since a much larger clone differs from it by one base. This rearrangement joins TRBV29-1 to TRBJ2-7; 11 bases are shared with TRBD1. Trimming at V came to 2 bases and at J to 5 bases, leaving 8 bases not matched to a gene. The CDR3 length is 15 residues. The V gene's germline CDR1 is SQVTM and CDR2 ANQGSEA. CDR3 region: CSVERRDRGIHEQYF. The CDR3 region has the DNA TGCAGCGTTGAACGCCGGGACAGGGGGATCCACGAGCAGTACTTC.

The chain couples TRBV12-3 or TRBV12-4 to TRBJ2-5, with TRBD1 matching 9 bases. This CDR3 region has 16 residues. V lost 4 bases to trimming and J lost 7 bases; unmatched junction nucleotides: 13. The CDR3 protein is CASSSSPGQGRGTQYF. In DNA, the CDR3 is TGTGCCAGCAGTTCCTCTCCCGGACAGGGGAGGGGGACCCAGTACTTC.

In this sample, this clonotype turned up a few times. J is TRBJ2-2 and V is TRBV2; tentatively, D is TRBD2 (5 bases). CDR3 length: 14 amino acids. Trimming cost V 1 base and J 3 bases, with 6 bases left between them. The germline V gene encodes CDR1 SNHLY and CDR2 FYNNEI. The CDR3 sequence: CASSEVDYTGELFF. CDR3 sequence (DNA): TGTGCCAGCAGTGAAGTGGACTACACCGGGGAGCTGTTTTTT.

The chain carries TRBV29-1 and TRBJ2-1; 10 bases align to TRBD2. CDR3 length equals 15 residues. The J segment lost 2 bases and the V segment lost 5 bases, leaving 6 bases of the junction unmatched. Looked up from germline, CDR1 is SQVTM and CDR2 is ANQGSEA. DNA for the CDR3: TGCAGCGTTTGCACTGGACTAGCGGCCTACAATGAGCAGTTCTTC. Amino acids: CSVCTGLAAYNEQFF.